The rows below give T cell receptor beta chains drawn from one sample of a study of radiation and T cells in renal cell carcinoma. The method was immunoSEQ multiplex PCR; TCRdb's version includes in-frame clones alone and lacks a portion of them. The sample lists 130,000 to 150,000 clones, nearly 90% seen once, with about 12% in the top ten. Specimen: blood, collected from a patient whose treatment included radiotherapy and nephrectomy. The receptors come from a woman aged 45-65 years with renal cell carcinoma. CDR3s include the opening cysteine and the closing phenylalanine or tryptophan. Each record gives: CDR3 DNA, CDR3 protein, V gene, D gene, clone size, J gene. The D gene is left open where the match is weak. Part of the rows lack a size; the others show once, few, many or a class for expanded clones.

CDR3 DNA: TGTGCCAGCACGCAACGGGGAAATACGCAGTATTTT
CDR3 protein: CASTQRGNTQYF
V gene: TRBV2
D gene: -
clone size: -
J gene: TRBJ2-3

CDR3 DNA: TGTGCCAGCAGTTCCCATGGGGGAGATGAGACCCAGTACTTC
CDR3 protein: CASSSHGGDETQYF
V gene: TRBV6-5
D gene: -
clone size: -
J gene: TRBJ2-5

CDR3 DNA: TGTGCCAGCAGCTTAGGTATTCAGGGAGGCCGCGAGACCCAGTACTTC
CDR3 protein: CASSLGIQGGRETQYF
V gene: TRBV7-2
D gene: -
clone size: -
J gene: TRBJ2-5

CDR3 DNA: TGTGCCATCAGTGAGTCTTGGACAGGGGAGGCCGGGGAGCTGTTTTTT
CDR3 protein: CAISESWTGEAGELFF
V gene: TRBV10-3
D gene: TRBD1
clone size: -
J gene: TRBJ2-2

CDR3 DNA: TGTGCTAGTGGTTTGGGGGTTTCTGGGGCCAACGTCCTGACTTTC
CDR3 protein: CASGLGVSGANVLTF
V gene: TRBV12-5
D gene: -
clone size: -
J gene: TRBJ2-6

CDR3 DNA: TGTGCCAGTAGTGCAGGGAATAATTCACCCCTCCACTTT
CDR3 protein: CASSAGNNSPLHF
V gene: TRBV19
D gene: -
clone size: -
J gene: TRBJ1-6

CDR3 DNA: TGTGCCTGGAGTGTAGGTCTAAACTACGAGCAGTACTTC
CDR3 protein: CAWSVGLNYEQYF
V gene: TRBV30
D gene: -
clone size: -
J gene: TRBJ2-7

CDR3 DNA: TGTGCCAGCAGTGAAGGGACTTACTATGGCTACACCTTC
CDR3 protein: CASSEGTYYGYTF
V gene: TRBV25-1
D gene: -
clone size: -
J gene: TRBJ1-2

CDR3 DNA: TGTGCCAGCAGTGAAGCGGAATACAGGGATTCATCACCCCTCCACTTT
CDR3 protein: CASSEAEYRDSSPLHF
V gene: TRBV6-1
D gene: -
clone size: -
J gene: TRBJ1-6

CDR3 DNA: TGTGCCAGCAGTGAATTTGGAAAACCGTCGAACTATGGCTACACCTTC
CDR3 protein: CASSEFGKPSNYGYTF
V gene: TRBV25-1
D gene: -
clone size: few
J gene: TRBJ1-2

CDR3 DNA: TGTGCCAGCAGTTCAGACAGGGAGGACCACACCGGGGAGCTGTTTTTT
CDR3 protein: CASSSDREDHTGELFF
V gene: TRBV28
D gene: -
clone size: -
J gene: TRBJ2-2

CDR3 DNA: TGTGCCAGCAGCTTAGGGCAGGCGCGAGGGGCGCAGTATTTT
CDR3 protein: CASSLGQARGAQYF
V gene: TRBV11-3
D gene: -
clone size: -
J gene: TRBJ2-3

CDR3 DNA: TGTGCCAGCAGCTCAACCTACGAGCAGTACTTC
CDR3 protein: CASSSTYEQYF
V gene: TRBV5-6
D gene: -
clone size: -
J gene: TRBJ2-7

CDR3 DNA: TGTGCCAGTAGTATGGCAGGAGGGGATACGCAGTATTTT
CDR3 protein: CASSMAGGDTQYF
V gene: TRBV19
D gene: -
clone size: -
J gene: TRBJ2-3

CDR3 DNA: TGTGCCTACCCAGCAGCAATGGGAAGTGGCAATCAGCCCCAGCATTTT
CDR3 protein: CAYPAAMGSGNQPQHF
V gene: TRBV30
D gene: -
clone size: once
J gene: TRBJ1-5

CDR3 DNA: TGCGCCAGCAGCTCCCGGCGACAGGGCTTTAGTACAGATACGCAGTATTTT
CDR3 protein: CASSSRRQGFSTDTQYF
V gene: TRBV5-1
D gene: TRBD1
clone size: -
J gene: TRBJ2-3

CDR3 DNA: TGTGCCAGCAGTAGAACAGGGAACCCGAATCAGCCCCAGCATTTT
CDR3 protein: CASSRTGNPNQPQHF
V gene: TRBV7-2
D gene: -
clone size: -
J gene: TRBJ1-5

CDR3 DNA: TGTGCCAGCAGGCTACCGGACAGGGTTAGCAGGGGCTACACCTTC
CDR3 protein: CASRLPDRVSRGYTF
V gene: TRBV7-9
D gene: TRBD1
clone size: -
J gene: TRBJ1-2

CDR3 DNA: TGCGCCAGCAGCCAGGACAGGGGGGACTATGGCTACACCTTC
CDR3 protein: CASSQDRGDYGYTF
V gene: TRBV4-3
D gene: TRBD1
clone size: -
J gene: TRBJ1-2

CDR3 DNA: TGTGCCTGGAGTGTGGGAGGGGGTGGTGAAAAACTGTTTTTT
CDR3 protein: CAWSVGGGGEKLFF
V gene: TRBV30
D gene: -
clone size: -
J gene: TRBJ1-4

CDR3 DNA: TGTGCCAGCAGCTTGGAGGTTGGAGGCCACAATGAGCAGTTCTTC
CDR3 protein: CASSLEVGGHNEQFF
V gene: TRBV7-8
D gene: -
clone size: -
J gene: TRBJ2-1

CDR3 DNA: TGTGCCAGTAGTACTCGACAGGGAATGAGCTCCTATAATTCACCCCTCCACTTT
CDR3 protein: CASSTRQGMSSYNSPLHF
V gene: TRBV19
D gene: TRBD1
clone size: -
J gene: TRBJ1-6

CDR3 DNA: TGTGCCAGCAGTCGACAGGGAACTAGCACAGATACGCAGTATTTT
CDR3 protein: CASSRQGTSTDTQYF
V gene: TRBV2
D gene: TRBD1
clone size: -
J gene: TRBJ2-3

CDR3 DNA: TGCAGTGCTACAACTAGGGATACGCAGTATTTT
CDR3 protein: CSATTRDTQYF
V gene: TRBV20-1
D gene: -
clone size: -
J gene: TRBJ2-3

CDR3 DNA: TGCGCCAGCAGCTTTGGACAGGGATCGGAGACCCAGTACTTC
CDR3 protein: CASSFGQGSETQYF
V gene: TRBV5-1
D gene: TRBD1
clone size: few
J gene: TRBJ2-5

CDR3 DNA: TGTGCCAGCAGTTCAGTTTCCAATGAGCAGTTCTTC
CDR3 protein: CASSSVSNEQFF
V gene: TRBV6-5
D gene: -
clone size: -
J gene: TRBJ2-1

CDR3 DNA: TGTGCCAGCAGCCCAGGACGGCCCGCCGGGGAGCTGTTTTTT
CDR3 protein: CASSPGRPAGELFF
V gene: TRBV9
D gene: -
clone size: -
J gene: TRBJ2-2

CDR3 DNA: TGTGCCAGCAGTGAAGACTGGCAGAACTATGGCTACACCTTC
CDR3 protein: CASSEDWQNYGYTF
V gene: TRBV6-1
D gene: -
clone size: once
J gene: TRBJ1-2

CDR3 DNA: TGTGCCTGGAGTGTAGGGAGTAGTGCGACTAATGAAAAACTGTTTTTT
CDR3 protein: CAWSVGSSATNEKLFF
V gene: TRBV30
D gene: -
clone size: few
J gene: TRBJ1-4

CDR3 DNA: TGTGCCAGCAGCTTAGCTAAGGTCGACACCGGGGAGCTGTTTTTT
CDR3 protein: CASSLAKVDTGELFF
V gene: TRBV7-2
D gene: -
clone size: -
J gene: TRBJ2-2

CDR3 DNA: TGTGCCAGCAGCCTAAGGACTGGAAAGAACACCGGGGAGCTGTTTTTT
CDR3 protein: CASSLRTGKNTGELFF
V gene: TRBV7-8
D gene: -
clone size: -
J gene: TRBJ2-2

CDR3 DNA: TGTGCCAGCAGCTTGGACAGGGGCCCCGGAAACACCATATATTTT
CDR3 protein: CASSLDRGPGNTIYF
V gene: TRBV7-8
D gene: TRBD1
clone size: few
J gene: TRBJ1-3

CDR3 DNA: TGCGCCAGCAGCCAACAACTAGCGGGGGGGCCCGGGAAGACCCAGTACTTC
CDR3 protein: CASSQQLAGGPGKTQYF
V gene: TRBV4-3
D gene: TRBD2
clone size: -
J gene: TRBJ2-5

CDR3 DNA: TGTGCCAGCAGCCAAGAAGCGGGGGGGCTCTACAATGAGCAGTTCTTC
CDR3 protein: CASSQEAGGLYNEQFF
V gene: TRBV4-2
D gene: TRBD2
clone size: -
J gene: TRBJ2-1

CDR3 DNA: TGTGCCAGCAGCCCCTACCGGACAGAAGACACCGGGGAGCTGTTTTTT
CDR3 protein: CASSPYRTEDTGELFF
V gene: TRBV7-9
D gene: -
clone size: -
J gene: TRBJ2-2

CDR3 DNA: TGTGCCTGGAGTGAGGCTGACAGGACCGAGTACTATGGCTACACCTTC
CDR3 protein: CAWSEADRTEYYGYTF
V gene: TRBV30
D gene: -
clone size: -
J gene: TRBJ1-2

CDR3 DNA: TGCGCCAGCAGCTTGGGGGACCGCCAGTACGGGGCCAACGTCCTGACTTTC
CDR3 protein: CASSLGDRQYGANVLTF
V gene: TRBV5-1
D gene: -
clone size: -
J gene: TRBJ2-6

CDR3 DNA: TGTGCCTGGACCCGAACCGGCTCCGTCGGGGGGGCCCTAGAGCAGTTCTTC
CDR3 protein: CAWTRTGSVGGALEQFF
V gene: TRBV30
D gene: TRBD2
clone size: -
J gene: TRBJ2-1

CDR3 DNA: TGTGCCAGCAGCCCCCGGACAGGGGGCGCGGAACTGTTTTTT
CDR3 protein: CASSPRTGGAELFF
V gene: TRBV5-4
D gene: TRBD1
clone size: -
J gene: TRBJ1-4

CDR3 DNA: TGTGCCAGCAGCTTGTCGGCTAACTATGGCTACACCTTC
CDR3 protein: CASSLSANYGYTF
V gene: TRBV7-3
D gene: -
clone size: few
J gene: TRBJ1-2

CDR3 DNA: TGTGCCAGCAGTGAATGGGTGAAGGGGACAGGGCAAACCCAAGAGACCCAGTACTTC
CDR3 protein: CASSEWVKGTGQTQETQYF
V gene: TRBV6-1
D gene: TRBD1
clone size: -
J gene: TRBJ2-5

CDR3 DNA: TGTGCCAGCAGCTCAAGGACAGGGGGCAGCGGGGGGACTGAAGCTTTCTTT
CDR3 protein: CASSSRTGGSGGTEAFF
V gene: TRBV5-8
D gene: TRBD1
clone size: -
J gene: TRBJ1-1

CDR3 DNA: TGTGCCAGCAGCTTAGATCCGGGATCGAACTATGGCTACACCTTC
CDR3 protein: CASSLDPGSNYGYTF
V gene: TRBV7-8
D gene: -
clone size: -
J gene: TRBJ1-2

CDR3 DNA: TGTGCCAGCAGTCGACGGACAGGGGAAGCTGAAGCTTTCTTT
CDR3 protein: CASSRRTGEAEAFF
V gene: TRBV6-5
D gene: TRBD1
clone size: once
J gene: TRBJ1-1

CDR3 DNA: TGTGCCAGCAGCTTAGGGGCAGTAGACAATGAGCAGTTCTTC
CDR3 protein: CASSLGAVDNEQFF
V gene: TRBV7-2
D gene: -
clone size: -
J gene: TRBJ2-1

CDR3 DNA: TGTGCCAGCAGCTTAACCGCCGACAGGGAAACTGAAGCTTTCTTT
CDR3 protein: CASSLTADRETEAFF
V gene: TRBV7-6
D gene: TRBD1
clone size: -
J gene: TRBJ1-1

CDR3 DNA: TGTGCCAGCAGCGTAGACGGGTCTTTCCAAGAGACCCAGTACTTC
CDR3 protein: CASSVDGSFQETQYF
V gene: TRBV9
D gene: -
clone size: -
J gene: TRBJ2-5

CDR3 DNA: TGTGCCAGCAGACCTATGACAGGGGGCGGCTATGGCTACACCTTC
CDR3 protein: CASRPMTGGGYGYTF
V gene: TRBV6-5
D gene: TRBD1
clone size: -
J gene: TRBJ1-2

CDR3 DNA: TGTGCCAGCAGCTTGAGCACAGATACGCAGTATTTT
CDR3 protein: CASSLSTDTQYF
V gene: TRBV7-2
D gene: -
clone size: -
J gene: TRBJ2-3

CDR3 DNA: TGTGCCAGCAGGGGGACAGCTAGAAACACCATATATTTT
CDR3 protein: CASRGTARNTIYF
V gene: TRBV6-5
D gene: TRBD1
clone size: -
J gene: TRBJ1-3

CDR3 DNA: TGTGCCTGGAGTGTTGGTAGCGGGGGGGACGGGGCCTACAATGAGCAGTTCTTC
CDR3 protein: CAWSVGSGGDGAYNEQFF
V gene: TRBV30
D gene: TRBD2
clone size: -
J gene: TRBJ2-1

CDR3 DNA: TGTGCCATCAGTGAGTCGGGTGGGAGCGGGAGCTACCAAGAGACCCAGTACTTC
CDR3 protein: CAISESGGSGSYQETQYF
V gene: TRBV10-3
D gene: TRBD2
clone size: -
J gene: TRBJ2-5

CDR3 DNA: TGTGCCAGCAGGCGGGGTCCAGGGGATACGCAGTATTTT
CDR3 protein: CASRRGPGDTQYF
V gene: TRBV2
D gene: -
clone size: once
J gene: TRBJ2-3